Following are 10 T cell receptor beta chains from one sample sequenced in a study of blood T cell repertoires in COVID-19. Only in-frame clones appear in the TCRdb table, and some are missing; sequencing was by immunoSEQ multiplex PCR. The sample holds 25,000 to 30,000 clones; more than 70% are singletons and the top ten take less than 3%. The sequenced sample consisted of peripheral blood. The receptors were sampled from a human donor in a cohort sampled during active COVID-19.

The V call is TRBV5-1, the J call TRBJ1-3, with TRBD1 identical over 7 bases. V was pared by 3 bases and J by 1 base, with 1 base of the junction left unmatched. Germline-derived CDR1 and CDR2 are SGHRS and YFSETQ. This CDR3 region has 14 residues. In DNA, the CDR3 is TGCGCCAGCAGCTCACAGGGGTCTGGAAACACCATATATTTT. Encoded protein: CASSSQGSGNTIYF.

The chain couples TRBV4-2 to TRBJ1-4; D uncertain. CDR3 length equals 13 residues. V lost 6 bases to trimming and J lost 6 bases, with 11 bases between them. From germline, CDR1 is LGHNA and CDR2 YNFKEQ. In DNA form, the CDR3 reads TGTGCCAGCAGAAACTATTTGGATGAAAAACTGTTTTTT. Amino acids: CASRNYLDEKLFF.

This rearrangement joins TRBV7-3 to TRBJ2-2; 10 bases are shared with TRBD1. With V trimmed by 3 bases and J by 6 bases, 7 bases remained unmatched. Germline CDR1 reads SGHTA; CDR2 reads FQGTGA. The CDR3 length is 16 residues. CDR3 in DNA: TGTGCCAGCAGCTTTGAGACAGGGGGCACCCCCGGGGAGCTGTTTTTT. Amino acid sequence: CASSFETGGTPGELFF.

The chain recombines TRBV14 with TRBJ1-3, with D possibly TRBD1 on 6 matching bases. CDR1 and CDR2 (germline): SGHDN, FVKESK. This CDR3 has 15 amino acids. Trimming took 4 bases from V and 4 from J, leaving 14 bases between them. In DNA form, the CDR3 reads TGTGCCAGCAGCCGCACAACAGGGTTAGGAAACACCATATATTTT. Encoded protein: CASSRTTGLGNTIYF.

J is TRBJ1-1 and V is TRBV29-1; 7 positions agree with TRBD1. Germline V CDR1 and CDR2: SQVTM, ANQGSEA. This CDR3 is 11 amino acids long. The V gene end was trimmed by 7 bases and the J gene end by 8 bases; junction bases not matched to a gene: 7. CDR3: CSATGQTEAFF. The CDR3, as DNA: TGCAGCGCGACAGGGCAGACAGAAGCTTTCTTT.

The gene calls are TRBV2 and TRBJ1-1, with TRBD1 as a possible D gene (5 bases). The germline V gene encodes CDR1 SNHLY and CDR2 FYNNEI. Deletions cut 6 bases from V and 7 bases from J, with 15 bases between. The CDR3 covers 13 residues. The CDR3 DNA sequence: TGTGCCAGCAGGGAAAGGTTGGGGGGTGAAGCTTTCTTT. Protein product: CASRERLGGEAFF.

Only one count was recorded for this clone. V and J are TRBV2 and TRBJ2-7, with 9 bases that match TRBD1. Trimming removed 4 bases from V and 0 bases from J; junction bases left unmatched: 4. In germline, CDR1 is SNHLY, CDR2 FYNNEI. The CDR3 length is 15 residues. The CDR3 reads CASSAGDRVSYEQYF. The CDR3 region has the DNA TGTGCCAGCAGTGCAGGGGACAGGGTCTCCTACGAGCAGTACTTC.

The CDR3 sequence: CASSQDLQGNYGYTF. The CDR3 DNA follows: TGTGCCAGCAGCCAAGATTTGCAGGGTAACTATGGCTACACCTTC. The J gene is TRBJ1-2, the V gene TRBV3-1 (or the pseudogene TRBV3-2); a weak D match, TRBD1 (5 bases). From germline, CDR1 is LGHDT and CDR2 YNNKEL (reference sequence). The CDR3 length is 15 residues. Trimming took off 0 bases at V and 1 base at J, with 9 bases between the two ends.

The chain employs TRBV6-4 and TRBJ1-2, with 10 positions matching TRBD1. This CDR3 contains 16 residues. The V gene's germline CDR1 is MRHNA and CDR2 SNTAGT. V lost 1 base and J lost 7; bases outside the gene matches: 9. The CDR3 is CASSDYPGTGVIGYTF. CDR3 nucleotides: TGTGCCAGCAGTGACTACCCCGGGACAGGGGTAATTGGCTACACCTTC.

This chain connects TRBV6-5 to TRBJ2-7, with 7 bases that match TRBD2. This CDR3 has 15 residues. V lost 6 bases, J lost 3 bases, and 11 bases stayed unmatched. Germline V gives CDR1 MNHEY, CDR2 SVGAGI. CDR3 loop: CASRGGETPFYEQYF. The CDR3 region has the DNA TGTGCCAGCAGGGGGGGGGAGACCCCCTTCTACGAGCAGTACTTC.